This entry lists 32 T cell receptor beta chains sequenced from one sample in a study of Tregs in tolerant kidney transplant recipients. These receptors have no known antigen. Clones were sequenced by immunoSEQ multiplex PCR, and TCRdb holds only the in-frame ones, with some missing. The sample holds roughly 19,000 clones, about three fifths seen once. Sequenced material: Tregs from blood cultured with allogeneic cells. These receptors came from a human donor in good health.

This chain links TRBV6-6 with TRBJ2-3; D call uncertain. Germline CDR1 reads MNHNY; CDR2 reads SVGAGI (reference sequence). V dropped 2 bases and J dropped 2 bases, with 5 bases sitting between them. The CDR3 loop spans 13 amino acids. CDR3 in amino acids: CASSYTNTDTQYF. The CDR3 nucleotides read TGTGCCAGCAGTTACACTAACACAGATACGCAGTATTTT.

V usage is TRBV6-1 and J usage is TRBJ1-3; D is possibly TRBD1 (6 bases). The CDR3 loop spans 14 amino acids. Between the trimmed V and J ends, which lost 6 bases and 7 bases, there was a span of 16 bases. CDR1 MNHNS and CDR2 SASEGT come from the germline V gene. The CDR3 DNA sequence: TGTGCCAGCAGCCGGAATCGGGACATGAACACCATATATTTT. Its translation is CASSRNRDMNTIYF.

This clone was counted a single time. The chain joins TRBV18 to TRBJ2-7; D may be TRBD1 (6 bases). The germline CDR1 and CDR2 sequences are KGHSH and LQKENI. Trimming took off 1 base at V and 2 bases at J, with 12 bases between the two ends. The CDR3 extends over 15 amino acids. The CDR3 sequence is CASSPQGQGTYEQYF. The DNA for the CDR3 is TGTGCCAGCTCACCACAGGGACAAGGAACCTACGAGCAGTACTTC.

The J gene is TRBJ2-7, the V gene TRBV5-1, with D possibly matching TRBD2 (6 bases). This CDR3 region has 13 residues. V dropped 4 bases and J dropped 10 bases, with 18 bases sitting between them. Germline-derived CDR1 and CDR2 are SGHRS and YFSETQ. CDR3 region: CASSTNRELDQYF. The CDR3 coding sequence is TGCGCCAGCAGCACGAACCGGGAGCTCGATCAGTACTTC.

Notes on this clone: Given the absence of the conserved phenylalanine or tryptophan at the CDR3 end, a read error is likely. This rearrangement joins TRBV28 to TRBJ1-2, with a possible D match to TRBD1 (5 bases). The CDR3 consists of 14 residues. Trimming left V 2 bases short and J 5 bases short, with 12 bases between. The germline CDR1 and CDR2 sequences are MDHEN and SYDVKM. The CDR3 nucleotides read TGTGCCAGCAGTTTACAAGGGGCTGTATATGGCTACACCCTC. It specifies CASSLQGAVYGYTL.

This chain uses TRBV2 with TRBJ1-2; 10 bases are shared with TRBD1. Germline CDR1 SNHLY, CDR2 FYNNEI. This CDR3 comprises 15 residues. V trimming: 4 bases; J trimming: 4 bases; junction bases outside the gene matches: 6. CDR3 in amino acids: CASSVVGTGVYGYTF. The CDR3 coding sequence is TGTGCCAGCAGTGTCGTCGGGACAGGGGTCTATGGCTACACCTTC.

This clone is termed medium-sized (0.01 to 0.1%). This rearrangement joins TRBV30 to TRBJ1-1; D not certain. The germline V and J ends were trimmed by 2 bases and 5 bases, with 18 bases remaining between them. CDR3 size: 15 residues. Germline CDR1 GTSNPN, CDR2 SVGIG (reference sequence). CDR3 nucleotides: TGTGCCTGGAGTCCACCGAATTCAGGTCGGACTGAAGCTTTCTTT. It codes for CAWSPPNSGRTEAFF.

This clone was picked up one time. The V and J genes are TRBV5-1 and TRBJ2-5; D tentatively fits TRBD1 or TRBD2 (5 bases each). The CDR3 runs 18 residues. V was trimmed by 1 base and J by 4 bases, leaving 23 bases between them. The germline V gene has CDR1 SGHRS and CDR2 YFSETQ. CDR3 in DNA: TGCGCCAGCAGCTTGCCCACCGAGGGCAGGGTTAGAGGAGAGACCCAGTACTTC. Its translation is CASSLPTEGRVRGETQYF.

The V gene is TRBV5-1, the J gene TRBJ2-7, with TRBD2 matching over 8 bases. CDR1 and CDR2 (germline): SGHRS, YFSETQ. This CDR3 has 16 amino acids. Trimming cost V 4 bases and J 1 base; bases outside gene matches: 10. CDR3 DNA: TGCGCCAGCAGCAGCCCGGGGCTAGCGGGTTCCTACGAGCAGTACTTC. As protein: CASSSPGLAGSYEQYF.

By its share, this clone is medium-sized. The chain carries TRBV5-1 and TRBJ2-2; D gene uncertain. Trimming removed 2 bases at V and 2 bases at J, with 4 bases between. The CDR3 contains 13 residues. CDR1 and CDR2 (germline): SGHRS, YFSETQ. This chain's CDR3 is CASSLANTGELFF. DNA for the CDR3: TGCGCCAGCAGCTTAGCCAACACCGGGGAGCTGTTTTTT.

The chain recombines TRBV5-4 with TRBJ2-3; 13 bases are a match to TRBD2. The CDR3 consists of 18 residues. With 1 base clipped from V and 3 bases from J, the junction kept 8 bases outside the gene matches. Germline V CDR1 and CDR2: SGHNT, YYREEE (reference sequence). Here the CDR3 reads CASSLLLAGGPGTDTQYF. DNA for the CDR3: TGTGCCAGCAGCTTGCTACTAGCGGGGGGGCCTGGTACAGATACGCAGTATTTT.

The chain is built from TRBV6-6 and TRBJ2-7; TRBD2 might be the D (5 bases). Germline assignment: CDR1 MNHNY and CDR2 SVGAGI (reference sequence). The CDR3 is made up of 13 amino acids. The V and J ends lost 6 bases and 6 bases respectively, with 15 bases between them. The CDR3: CASRGRRLAEQYF. In DNA form, the CDR3 reads TGTGCCAGCAGAGGACGGAGGCTTGCCGAGCAGTACTTC.

The chain recombines TRBV6-6 with TRBJ2-7, with D maybe TRBD2 (5 bases). V lost 7 bases and J 4 bases, leaving 14 bases between the germline ends. This CDR3 has 13 residues. Per germline, CDR1 MNHNY and CDR2 SVGAGI (reference sequence). As DNA, the CDR3 is TGTGCCAGCACCTCCGGGGTTGGTTACGAGCAGTACTTC. Translated, it gives CASTSGVGYEQYF.

The chain is built from TRBV11-3 and TRBJ1-2; D is unresolved. V lost 5 bases to trimming and J lost 2 bases, with 18 bases between them. In germline, CDR1 is SGHNT, CDR2 YENEEA. The length of the CDR3 is 16 residues. The CDR3 spells CASSQEGRGRNYGYTF. The CDR3 DNA reads TGTGCCAGCAGCCAAGAGGGAAGAGGGCGAAACTATGGCTACACCTTC.

The chain recombines TRBV6-6 with TRBJ1-6; D gene unclear. The CDR3 is 15 residues long. The germline V and J ends were trimmed by 6 bases and 0 bases, with 9 bases remaining between them. Looked up from germline, CDR1 is MNHNY and CDR2 is SVGAGI (reference sequence). CDR3 loop: CASSLIFSYNSPLHF. The DNA of the CDR3 is TGTGCCAGCAGCTTGATCTTCTCCTATAATTCACCCCTCCACTTT.

J is TRBJ2-3 and V is TRBV7-9; 7 positions match TRBD1. Looked up from germline, CDR1 is SEHNR and CDR2 is FQNEAQ (reference sequence). The CDR3 sequence is 15 residues long. J was trimmed by 3 bases and V by 2 bases; bases with no gene match: 5. CDR3 in DNA: TGTGCCAGCAGCTTAACAGGGGTCGGGACAGATACGCAGTATTTT. Translating gives CASSLTGVGTDTQYF.

This clone has just a few counts. The chain links TRBV13 to TRBJ2-3; D gene unclear. V was trimmed by 5 bases and J by 4 bases, leaving 7 bases between them. The CDR3 has 12 amino acids. Germline lookup yields CDR1 PRHDT and CDR2 FYEKMQ (reference sequence). The DNA for the CDR3 is TGTGCCAGCAGCCCGAACTCAGATACGCAGTATTTT. Translated: CASSPNSDTQYF.

J is TRBJ2-7 and V is TRBV5-6, with D perhaps TRBD2 (6 bases). CDR1 SGHDT and CDR2 YYEEEE come from the germline V gene. This CDR3 is 15 amino acids long. Between the trimmed V and J ends, which lost 1 base and 3 bases, there was a span of 14 bases. In nucleotides, the CDR3 is TGTGCCAGCAGCTTGCTGGGGCGGGACCGCTACGAGCAGTACTTC. As protein: CASSLLGRDRYEQYF.

The chain couples TRBV29-1 to TRBJ1-1; perhaps TRBD1 as D (5 bases). The germline V gene has CDR1 SQVTM and CDR2 ANQGSEA. CDR3 length equals 11 residues. The V end lost 6 bases, the J end lost 11 bases, and 16 bases lay between the germline ends. This CDR3 reads CSVPRGGGAFF. For the CDR3, the DNA is TGCAGCGTCCCACGGGGGGGAGGCGCTTTCTTT.

This clone was detected only once. The sample has other DNA sequences that encode this CDR3 too. The V and J genes are TRBV5-1 and TRBJ2-2, with a possible D match to TRBD1 (7 bases). The CDR3 is made up of 15 amino acids. V was pared by 4 bases and J by 4 bases, with 14 bases between. Germline V gene data show CDR1 as SGHRS and CDR2 as YFSETQ. CDR3 sequence (DNA): TGCGCCAGCAGCGGGCGGGGACAGAGCACCGGGGAGCTGTTTTTT. It translates to CASSGRGQSTGELFF.

V usage is TRBV5-6 and J usage is TRBJ2-7; D is uncertain. Trimming stripped 3 bases from V and 1 base from J, with 8 bases between. The length of the CDR3 is 13 residues. The germline V gene encodes CDR1 SGHDT and CDR2 YYEEEE. CDR3 nucleotide sequence: TGTGCCAGCAGCTCCCGTTATTCCTACGAGCAGTACTTC. It translates to CASSSRYSYEQYF.

J is TRBJ2-7 and V is TRBV7-2; the D gene could be TRBD1 or TRBD2 (7 bases each). The germline V and J ends were trimmed by 5 bases and 1 base, with 12 bases remaining between them. CDR3 length: 14 residues. Germline V gene data show CDR1 as SGHTA and CDR2 as FQGNSA. CDR3 sequence (DNA): TGTGCCAGCAGCGCCAGGGGGGGGTCCTACGAGCAGTACTTC. Translating it yields CASSARGGSYEQYF.

The rearrangement joins TRBV19 to TRBJ2-5, with D perhaps matching TRBD1 (5 bases). This CDR3 region has 15 residues. The V end lost 3 bases, the J end lost 2 bases, and 13 bases lay between the germline ends. CDR1 is LNHDA and CDR2 is SQIVND in the germline V gene (reference sequence). The CDR3 sequence: CASSIGAVSQETQYF. DNA of the CDR3: TGTGCCAGTAGTATTGGGGCGGTCAGTCAAGAGACCCAGTACTTC.

In this sample, this clone is medium-sized. V gene TRBV25-1 combines with J gene TRBJ1-2; a possible D gene is TRBD1 (6 bases). Trimming cost V 0 bases and J 7 bases, with 15 bases left between them. Looked up from germline, CDR1 is MGHDK and CDR2 is SYGVNS. This CDR3 has 15 residues. The CDR3 region has the DNA TGTGCCAGCAGTGAATATAAGGGGGGCGCGGGTGGCTACACCTTC. This translates into CASSEYKGGAGGYTF.

A note on this clone: One junction end does not reproduce the germline sequence, and a read error may be involved. This chain connects TRBV5-1 to TRBJ1-2; D call uncertain. This CDR3 is built from 14 residues. The V gene's germline CDR1 is SGHRS and CDR2 YFSETQ. The CDR3 bases are TGTGCCAGCAGCTTGGTCTCTCCTAACTATGGCTACACCTTC. As protein: CASSLVSPNYGYTF.

Only one count was recorded for this clone. The rearrangement uses TRBV10-1 and TRBJ2-3; 9 nucleotides align to TRBD1. This CDR3 region has 15 residues. J gave up 2 bases and V 5 bases, and 5 bases lay outside the gene matches. Looked up from germline, CDR1 is WNHNN and CDR2 is SYGVQD (reference sequence). The CDR3 nucleotides are TGCGCCAGCAGTCACAGGGGGCGGCCCACAGATACGCAGTATTTT. It specifies CASSHRGRPTDTQYF.

The gene calls are TRBV10-1 and TRBJ2-2; TRBD2 matches 14 bases. CDR3 length: 17 residues. After removal of 5 bases from V and 6 bases from J, the junction contained 8 bases not matched to a gene. Germline V lookup: CDR1 WNHNN, CDR2 SYGVQD (reference sequence). The CDR3 sequence is CASSNGTSGSSAGELFF. CDR3 sequence (DNA): TGCGCCAGCAGTAATGGGACTAGCGGGAGTTCGGCCGGGGAGCTGTTTTTT.

This chain connects TRBV4-2 to TRBJ2-3, with 11 positions matching TRBD2. The trim removed 2 bases at V and 0 bases at J, leaving 7 bases unmatched. Germline V gives CDR1 LGHNA, CDR2 YNFKEQ. The CDR3 is 18 amino acids. The CDR3 DNA reads TGTGCCAGCAGCCAACGACTAGCGGGGCCAACTAGCACAGATACGCAGTATTTT. Residues: CASSQRLAGPTSTDTQYF.

This clone was counted a few times. DNA for the CDR3: TGTGCCAGCAGGTTTACAGTAAATCAGCCCCAGCATTTT. This translates into CASRFTVNQPQHF. The V call is TRBV6-5, the J call TRBJ1-5; the D is unclear. The CDR3 runs to 13 residues. Germline-derived CDR1 and CDR2 are MNHEY and SVGAGI. The V end lost 6 bases, the J end lost 4 bases, and 10 bases lay between the germline ends.

The chain recombines TRBV4-2 with TRBJ2-7; D ambiguous. The CDR3 extends over 14 amino acids. V was shortened by 0 bases and J by 6 bases, with 12 bases between the two germline ends. The germline CDR1 and CDR2 sequences are LGHNA and YNFKEQ. CDR3 in DNA: TGTGCCAGCAGCCAAGATGTGGGGTTACGCGAGCAGTACTTC. This codes for CASSQDVGLREQYF.

The J gene is TRBJ1-2, the V gene TRBV2, with 11 bases lining up with TRBD1. CDR3 length: 14 residues. The J segment lost 2 bases and the V segment lost 4 bases, leaving 0 bases of the junction unmatched. The V gene's germline CDR1 is SNHLY and CDR2 FYNNEI. The CDR3 DNA is TGTGCCAGCAGTGGGGACAGGGGGAACTATGGCTACACCTTC. As protein: CASSGDRGNYGYTF.

This chain joins TRBV9 and TRBJ1-1, with 8 bases fitting TRBD1. V shed 4 bases, J shed 0 bases, and the junction held 11 bases outside the gene matches. Germline CDR1 SGDLS, CDR2 YYNGEE. This CDR3 contains 17 residues. The CDR3 is CASSPLSGGLLNTEAFF. In DNA form, the CDR3 reads TGTGCCAGCAGCCCACTGTCAGGGGGCCTTTTGAACACTGAAGCTTTCTTT. The full variable domain, its missing parts supplied by reference TRBV9 and TRBJ1-1, is DSGVTQTPKHLITATGQRVTLRCSPRSGDLSVYWYQQSLDQGLQFLIQYYNGEERAKGNILERFSAQQFPDLHSELNLSSLELGDSALYFCASSPLSGGLLNTEAFFGQGTRLTVV.